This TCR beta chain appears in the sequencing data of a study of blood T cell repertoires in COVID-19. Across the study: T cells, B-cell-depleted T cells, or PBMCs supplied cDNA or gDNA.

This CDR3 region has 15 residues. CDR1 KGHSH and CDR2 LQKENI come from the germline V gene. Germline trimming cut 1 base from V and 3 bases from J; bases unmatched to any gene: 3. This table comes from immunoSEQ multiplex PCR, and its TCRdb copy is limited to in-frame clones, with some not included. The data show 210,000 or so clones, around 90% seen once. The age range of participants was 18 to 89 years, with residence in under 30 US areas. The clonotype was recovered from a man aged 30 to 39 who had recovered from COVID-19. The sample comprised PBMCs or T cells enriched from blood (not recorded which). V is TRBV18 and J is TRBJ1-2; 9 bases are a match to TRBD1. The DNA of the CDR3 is TGTGCCAGCTCACCACGTGGACAGGGGTACTATGGCTACACCTTC. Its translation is CASSPRGQGYYGYTF.